This T cell receptor beta chain was identified during a study of blood T cell repertoires in COVID-19. Produced via immunoSEQ multiplex PCR; TCRdb's table is partial and in-frame only. The data show some 140,000 clones, with approximately 80% seen just once and more than 2.5% held by the top ten. This CDR3 has 13 amino acids. The germline V and J ends were trimmed by 6 bases and 5 bases, with 12 bases remaining between them. Per germline, CDR1 SGHTA and CDR2 FQGTGA. The clonotype originates from a woman aged 80 or older with acute or convalescent COVID-19. Sample: peripheral blood. The chain employs TRBV7-3 and TRBJ2-3, with a possible D match to TRBD1 (5 bases). CDR3 in amino acids: CASSTITGDTQYF. CDR3 DNA: TGTGCCAGCAGTACCATAACAGGAGATACGCAGTATTTT. The full variable domain, in which reference TRBV7-3 and TRBJ2-3 provide the parts outside the CDR3, is GAGVSQTPSNKVTEKGKYVELRCDPISGHTALYWYRQSLGQGPEFLIYFQGTGAADDSGLPNDRFFAVRPEGSVSTLKIQRTERGDSAVYLCASSTITGDTQYFGPGTRLTVL.